This T cell receptor beta chain originates from a study of CD8+ T cells in alopecia areata. Trimming pared 7 bases from V and 7 bases from J, leaving 7 bases between. The CDR3 spans 11 residues. The germline V gene encodes CDR1 SNHLY and CDR2 FYNNEI. Note on this clone: Its specificity is unknown.

Researchers took lesional scalp punch biopsies and peripheral blood from people who were alopecia areata patients. cDNA prepared by RNA extraction and subsequent reverse transcription served as the template for sequencing. Repertoires were generated with immunoSEQ multiplex PCR, while TCRdb's copy carries only in-frame clones and drops some. The sample shows more than 95,000 clones, 30% to 40% of them seen only once. General study points: Compared with mice, patients displayed less clear TCR sharing, possibly for HLA-related reasons. Alphabeta T cells residing in normal skin are also sequenced in scalp samples.

The source of this sequence is a human donor with alopecia areata. The chain employs TRBV2 and TRBJ2-2; D is ambiguous. What was sequenced was CD4+ T cells sorted from blood. The CDR3 DNA sequence: TGTGCCAGCACCCGGGTCGGGGAGCTGTTTTTT. This translates into CASTRVGELFF.